A single sample gave rise to the 9 T cell receptor beta chains below, sequenced in a study of identical twins. TCRdb reprocessed the 5' RACE reads with MiXCR, giving one entry per CDR3 protein. In the table there are a few hundred thousand distinct CDR3 sequences, 6.5% to 9.5% of which are singletons. The sample was also linked to a second study, of yellow fever vaccine responses in identical twins.

Sequenced sample: CD8+ T cells sorted from blood. The source is a woman aged 18 to 35 in good health.

This clonotype has at least ten counts. The chain couples TRBV5-5 to TRBJ2-7, with D tentatively TRBD1 (6 bases). Germline CDR1 is SGHKS and CDR2 is YYEKEE (reference sequence). The V and J ends lost 4 bases and 5 bases respectively, with 19 bases between them. This CDR3 has 15 residues. The CDR3 DNA follows: TGTGCCAGCAGCCTACGTCGACAGGTAGTCGACGAGCAGTACTTC. As protein: CASSLRRQVVDEQYF.

The chain couples TRBV27 to TRBJ2-7, with 8 bases that match TRBD2. Germline CDR1 and CDR2: MNHEY and SMNVEV (reference sequence). This CDR3 is 13 amino acids long. J gave up 7 bases and V 4 bases, and 6 bases lay outside the gene matches. The CDR3 reads CASSSRLAQEQYF. The CDR3 nucleotides read TGTGCCAGCAGTTCACGACTAGCGCAAGAGCAGTACTTC.

This clonotype was detected many times. The rearrangement links TRBV4-1 to TRBJ2-7; 7 bases fit TRBD1. Losses at the gene ends were 1 base for V and 4 bases for J; bases not matched to a gene: 4. The CDR3 length is 14 residues. Germline V CDR1 and CDR2: MGHRA, YSYEKL. CDR3 in DNA: TGCGCCAGCAGCCAAGGGACAGGCCCTTACGAGCAGTACTTC. Its translation: CASSQGTGPYEQYF.

In its sample, this clonotype was seen a few times. The chain is built from TRBV9 and TRBJ2-6; D remains unclear. This CDR3 is 17 amino acids long. Germline V gene lookup returns CDR1 SGDLS and CDR2 YYNGEE. V lost 4 bases to trimming and J lost 0 bases, with 14 bases between them. CDR3 in DNA: TGTGCCAGCAGCACGGGCGGCAGCCTCTCTGGGGCCAACGTCCTGACTTTC. Translation gives CASSTGGSLSGANVLTF.

This clonotype has ten or more counts. The V and J genes are TRBV7-9 and TRBJ2-1; possibly TRBD1 for D (5 bases). In germline, CDR1 is SEHNR, CDR2 FQNEAQ (reference sequence). The CDR3 runs 16 residues. V dropped 5 bases and J dropped 1 base, with 15 bases sitting between them. Here the CDR3 DNA reads TGTGCCAGCAGCGGTCCGGCGGACATATCCTACAATGAGCAGTTCTTC. It yields the protein CASSGPADISYNEQFF.

This clonotype has ten or more counts. This rearrangement joins TRBV20-1 to TRBJ2-4; tentatively, D is TRBD2 (5 bases). The CDR3 runs 16 residues. Trimming shortened V by 0 bases and J by 0 bases, and 12 bases separated the two germline ends. Germline lookup yields CDR1 DFQATT and CDR2 SNEGSKA (reference sequence). The CDR3 nucleotides read TGCAGTGCTAGAGATGGGCGGACTCTAGCCAAAAACATTCAGTACTTC. Its protein is CSARDGRTLAKNIQYF.

The rearrangement uses TRBV12-3 or TRBV12-4 and TRBJ2-7, with D possibly TRBD2 on 5 matching bases. The CDR3 is 13 residues long. V was clipped by 6 bases and J by 2 bases, with 11 bases between them. The CDR3, as DNA: TGTGCCAGCAGCAAAACCGGGGCCTACGAGCAGTACTTC. It translates to CASSKTGAYEQYF.

This clonotype was counted at least ten times. The J gene is TRBJ2-1, the V gene TRBV4-1; the match to TRBD2 covers 7 bases. The CDR3 spans 15 residues. J gave up 5 bases and V 1 base, and 5 bases lay outside the gene matches. CDR1 and CDR2 from the germline V gene are MGHRA and YSYEKL. In DNA form, the CDR3 reads TGCGCCAGCAGCCAAGTGACGACTAGCAACAATGAGCAGTTCTTC. It specifies CASSQVTTSNNEQFF.

The genes are TRBV12-3 or TRBV12-4 and TRBJ2-7; D is undetermined. Trimming removed 7 bases from V and 2 bases from J, with 18 bases in between. The CDR3 sequence is 15 residues long. The CDR3: CASTPDDKPAYEQYF. The DNA of the CDR3 is TGTGCCAGCACCCCCGACGACAAGCCGGCCTACGAGCAGTACTTC.